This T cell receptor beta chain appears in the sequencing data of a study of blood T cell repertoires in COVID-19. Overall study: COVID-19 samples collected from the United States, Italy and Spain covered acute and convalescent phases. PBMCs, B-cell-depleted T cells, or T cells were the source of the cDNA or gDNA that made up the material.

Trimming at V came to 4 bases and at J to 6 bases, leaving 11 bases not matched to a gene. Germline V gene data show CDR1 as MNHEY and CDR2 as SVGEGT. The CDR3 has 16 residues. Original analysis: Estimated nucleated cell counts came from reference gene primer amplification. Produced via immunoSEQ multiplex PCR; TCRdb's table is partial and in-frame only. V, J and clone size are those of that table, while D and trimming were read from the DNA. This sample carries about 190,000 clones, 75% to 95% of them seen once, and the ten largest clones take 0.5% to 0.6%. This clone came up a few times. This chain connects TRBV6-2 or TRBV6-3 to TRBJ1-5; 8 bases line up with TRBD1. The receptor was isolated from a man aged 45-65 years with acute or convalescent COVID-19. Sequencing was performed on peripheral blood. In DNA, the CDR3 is TGTGCCAGCAGTTTCCGGACAGGGTTAAGGGCTCAGCCCCAGCATTTT. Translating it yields CASSFRTGLRAQPQHF.